Included here is one T cell receptor (beta chain) sequence, with context. The antigen is undetermined. 5'RACE with constant-segment primers yielded barcoded, UMI-tagged TCR alpha and TCR beta cDNA libraries. MiXCR, applied by TCRdb to the 5' RACE reads, yields one record per CDR3 protein. The sample includes over 350,000 distinct CDR3 sequences, 20% to 30% of them seen just once. CDR1 and CDR2 from the germline V gene are MNHEY and SVGAGI. The CDR3 extends over 16 amino acids. With 3 bases clipped from V and 6 bases from J, the junction kept 7 bases outside the gene matches. The sample originates from a study of T-cell memory formation after mild COVID-19. About the study: The two donors had largely donor-specific TCR clusters. Study results and limitations: Clones contracting day 15 to 85 were balanced CD4/CD8; later expanders leaned CD4+. Cross-reactive memory apparently joined, as some responding clones appeared in pre-infection memory.

V usage is TRBV6-5 and J usage is TRBJ2-2; 10 bases fit TRBD1. The material sequenced was PBMCs or a T cell subset sorted from them (not recorded which). The sequence came from an adult woman who had mild COVID-19 (a few samples of this study predate the infection). Cell type and time point are not known. CDR3 nucleotides: TGTGCCAGCAGTTATGCCGGGACAGGGGTCTCCGGGGAGCTGTTTTTT. Protein: CASSYAGTGVSGELFF.